Sequencing of this T cell receptor beta chain was carried out in a study of T cell repertoires in cytomegalovirus infection. Study-level background: CMV infection and matching HLA type were both indicated by public TCR beta signatures.

Germline V gene data show CDR1 as SGHAT and CDR2 as FQNNGV. V lost 3 bases to trimming and J lost 4 bases, with 11 bases between them. The CDR3 totals 14 residues. Notes on the study in general: Clonotype analysis showed dominance of the ex vivo response by HLA-C-restricted CMV-specific TCR beta clonotypes. The cumulative frequency of public TCR beta families identified carriers of CMV plus the relevant HLA.

MiXCR, applied by TCRdb to the reads, yields one record per CDR3 protein. Of approximately 500,000 distinct CDR3 sequences listed, roughly 12% are singletons. The sample holds many counts of this clonotype. Its specificity is unknown. The sequenced sample consisted of PBMCs. V and J are TRBV11-2 and TRBJ2-3; D gene unclear. The receptor was derived from a human donor in good health (CMV status not recorded). Some clones in this sample may be carry-over from other donors' samples. The CDR3 loop reads CASSLGSTADTQYF. The CDR3 coding sequence is TGTGCCAGCAGCTTGGGTAGCACAGCAGATACGCAGTATTTT.